Presented here are 4 T cell receptor beta chains from one specimen sequenced in a study of cytomegalovirus exposure and HLA in healthy donors. This PCR relied on a set of 60 Vbeta primers and 13 Jbeta primers. Assay used: immunoSEQ multiplex PCR; TCRdb lists only in-frame clones, some missing. The table lists 200,000 to 300,000 clones, around 84% of them singletons. The source material was PBMCs. The receptors were sampled from a girl aged 2 to 9 in good health and CMV-seronegative.

This chain joins TRBV30 and TRBJ1-3; possible D gene TRBD1, 5 bases. Germline V gene data show CDR1 as GTSNPN and CDR2 as SVGIG (reference sequence). The CDR3 has 17 residues. The V end lost 2 bases, the J end lost 0 bases, and 17 bases lay between the germline ends. The CDR3 loop is CAWSSHRDSSSGNTIYF. The CDR3 bases are TGTGCCTGGAGTTCACACCGAGACAGCAGCTCTGGAAACACCATATATTTT.

This chain's CDR3 is CAWKWGRGTDTQYF. The CDR3 nucleotides read TGTGCCTGGAAATGGGGGCGAGGCACAGATACGCAGTATTTT. The chain is built from TRBV30 and TRBJ2-3, with D maybe TRBD1 (6 bases). The length of the CDR3 is 14 residues. Trimming took off 4 bases at V and 1 base at J, with 12 bases between the two ends. Germline V gene sequence: CDR1 GTSNPN, CDR2 SVGIG (reference sequence).

The gene calls are TRBV6-1 and TRBJ1-5; possible D gene TRBD1, 5 bases. This CDR3 comprises 14 residues. The germline V gene encodes CDR1 MNHNS and CDR2 SASEGT. Trimming shortened V by 2 bases and J by 8 bases, and 13 bases separated the two germline ends. The CDR3 bases are TGTGCCAGCAGTGAAAGGGGTCGGTGGGAGCCCCAGCATTTT. Its translation: CASSERGRWEPQHF.

The chain combines TRBV29-1 with TRBJ2-2; 10 nucleotides line up with TRBD2. V shed 6 bases, J shed 7 bases, and the junction held 14 bases outside the gene matches. Germline V gives CDR1 SQVTM, CDR2 ANQGSEA. The CDR3 runs 16 residues. The CDR3 here is CSVSSSGRFSSGELFF. The CDR3 DNA follows: TGCAGCGTGTCCTCTAGCGGGAGATTTTCCAGCGGGGAGCTGTTTTTT.